This TCR beta chain was identified during a study of T cell changes during pregnancy in multiple sclerosis. Some clones are missing from TCRdb's copy, which holds only in-frame ones; the method was immunoSEQ multiplex PCR. The data contain around 20,000 clones, 88% of them seen just once; the ten biggest clones take up 4.5% to 6%. The CDR3 has 16 residues. Germline CDR1 is MNHEY and CDR2 is SMNVEV (reference sequence). Trimming took 3 bases from V and 7 from J; bases not matched to a gene: 13. This TCR was sampled from a female donor in good health, enrolled as a control in a pregnancy study. The specimen was CD8+ T cells from peripheral blood mononuclear cells, collected after pregnancy. The chain couples TRBV27 to TRBJ2-5; 8 nucleotides line up with TRBD1. Written as DNA, the CDR3 is TGTGCCAGCAGTTTGATGGGGACAGGTGGGCCGGGGACCCAGTACTTC. Translating gives CASSLMGTGGPGTQYF.